These 21 T cell receptor beta chains were all obtained from the same sample, sequenced in a study of T cell clonality in common variable immunodeficiency. Only in-frame clones appear in the TCRdb table, and some are missing; sequencing was by immunoSEQ multiplex PCR. This sample carries about 34,000 clones, none of them present only once. Whole-study results and caveats: Fewer deletions and N-nucleotide insertions were reportedly seen in common variable immunodeficiency TCR beta sequences.

These receptors' antigens are unknown. Material for sequencing was peripheral blood mononuclear cells. These receptors all stem from a human donor with common variable immunodeficiency.

This clone has a count of ten or more. The read is 3 residues too short to cover the CDR3 end, so that end is filled in from the germline J gene. The chain carries TRBV7-7 and TRBJ2-5; 14 bases are shared with TRBD2. The CDR3 has 17 residues. Per germline, CDR1 SSHAT and CDR2 FNYEAQ (reference sequence). Trimming at V came to 3 bases and at J to 4 bases, leaving 7 bases not matched to a gene. CDR3: CASSLTPGLAGAETQYF. CDR3 DNA, as far as it was read: TGTGCCAGCAGCTTGACTCCGGGACTAGCGGGAGCAGAGACC.

This clone turned up a few times. The sequenced part of the CDR3 DNA is TGTGCCAGCAGTGAATGGCTAAAAGAGGGG. This codes for CASSEWLKEG. The full-length CDR3 reads as CASSEWLKEGLFF. V and J are TRBV2 and TRBJ2-2; D may be TRBD2 (5 bases). Read coverage stops 3 residues before the CDR3 terminus; the germline J gene supplies the remainder. Germline V gene sequence: CDR1 SNHLY, CDR2 FYNNEI. This CDR3 has 13 amino acids. Looking up the rest from reference TRBV2 and TRBJ2-2 gives the full variable domain: EPEVTQTPSHQVTQMGQEVILRCVPISNHLYFYWYRQILGQKVEFLVSFYNNEISEKSEIFDDQFSVERPDGSNFTLKIRSTKLEDSAMYFCASSEWLKEGLFFGEGSRLTVL.

Many counts were recorded for this clone. The read finishes 3 residues shy of the CDR3 end, and the germline J gene is used to complete it. The chain combines TRBV29-1 with TRBJ2-1; 9 nucleotides line up with TRBD2. From germline, CDR1 is SQVTM and CDR2 ANQGSEA. V lost 7 bases to trimming and J lost 4 bases; unmatched junction nucleotides: 5. This CDR3 contains 13 residues. The covered CDR3 bases are TGCAGCGCATCGACTAGCGGATACAATGAG. This codes for CSASTSGYNE. The entire CDR3 reads CSASTSGYNEQFF.

This clone was seen repeatedly, ten times or more. The read halts 3 residues ahead of the CDR3 end, with the missing end drawn from the germline J gene. V is TRBV18 and J is TRBJ2-1; TRBD2 might be the D (7 bases). The V end was cut by 6 bases, the J end by 6 bases, with 15 bases between. This CDR3 has 14 amino acids. The germline V gene encodes CDR1 KGHSH and CDR2 LQKENI. CDR3 loop: CASSIEGGGNEQFF. The covered CDR3 bases are TGTGCCAGCTCCATCGAGGGAGGGGGCAATGAG.

On this clone: The read ends 3 residues shy of where the CDR3 ends; the end is completed using the germline J gene. This chain uses TRBV19 with TRBJ2-2; 11 nucleotides align to TRBD2. The CDR3 has 18 amino acids. Per the germline V gene, CDR1 is LNHDA and CDR2 is SQIVND (reference sequence). J lost 6 bases, V lost 2 bases, and 11 bases had no gene match. The CDR3 loop reads CASSISSLAGVLAGELFF. The CDR3 bases that were read are TGTGCCAGTAGTATATCTTCACTAGCGGGAGTTTTAGCCGGGGAG.

This clone was observed a few times. The CDR3 end lies 3 residues beyond the end of the read and is filled in from the germline J gene. The V call is TRBV30, the J call TRBJ2-7; 7 nucleotides agree with TRBD1. The CDR3 is made up of 12 amino acids. Germline CDR1 is GTSNPN and CDR2 is SVGIG (reference sequence). The V and J ends lost 0 bases and 5 bases, in that order; junction bases with no gene match: 1. CDR3 bases read: TGTGCCTGGAGTGTAGGGGGCCACGAG. Amino acid sequence: CAWSVGGHE. The whole CDR3 is CAWSVGGHEQYF.

Concerning this clone: The read is 3 residues too short to cover the CDR3 end, so that end is filled in from the germline J gene. V and J are TRBV11-3 and TRBJ2-7; D perhaps matches TRBD1 (6 bases). In germline, CDR1 is SGHNT, CDR2 YENEEA. The CDR3 has 14 residues. Trimming removed 5 bases at V and 3 bases at J, with 14 bases between. CDR3 residues: CASSPEGDHYEQYF. The CDR3 bases that were read are TGTGCCAGCAGCCCCGAGGGGGATCACTACGAG.

As regards this clone: The read halts 3 residues ahead of the CDR3 end, with the missing end drawn from the germline J gene. This rearrangement joins TRBV5-8 to TRBJ2-7; 13 nucleotides align to TRBD2. The CDR3 sequence is 15 residues long. V was pared by 7 bases and J by 4 bases, with 8 bases of the junction left unmatched. Germline V CDR1 and CDR2: SGHTS, YDEGEE. The CDR3 sequence is CASLLTGLAGYEQYF. Partial CDR3 DNA: TGTGCCAGCCTCCTTACGGGACTAGCGGGATACGAG.

This clone occurred a few times. One junction end disagrees with the germline gene, perhaps due to a read error. The read terminates 3 residues before the CDR3 end, so the remaining end is supplied by the germline J gene. This chain uses TRBV18 with TRBJ2-3; 11 bases align to TRBD2. This CDR3 contains 15 residues. Germline-derived CDR1 and CDR2 are KGHSH and LQKENI. This chain's CDR3 is CASSPLAGVPDTQYF. CDR3 bases read: TGTGCCAGCTCGCCACTAGCGGGAGTCCCAGATACG.

This clone appeared many times. The sequenced fragment ends 3 residues before the CDR3 boundary, so the rest is inferred from the germline J gene. This chain joins TRBV30 and TRBJ1-3, with D uncertain. CDR1 is GTSNPN and CDR2 is SVGIG in the germline V gene (reference sequence). Trimming took 4 bases from V and 0 from J, leaving 4 bases between them. The CDR3 runs to 12 residues. The CDR3 is CAWTSSGNTIYF. The DNA read from the CDR3 is TGTGCCTGGACCAGCTCTGGAAACACC.

This clone came up a few times. The read ends 3 residues early relative to the CDR3; the germline J gene fills the gap. Other nucleotide sequences in the sample specify the same CDR3. V is TRBV18 and J is TRBJ2-7; 7 nucleotides align to TRBD2. Germline V gene lookup returns CDR1 KGHSH and CDR2 LQKENI. Trimming took 3 bases from V and 3 from J; bases not matched to a gene: 2. This CDR3 has 13 amino acids. The CDR3 DNA, read in part, is TGTGCCAGCTCACCTGGCGGGGGCTACGAG. Its translation: CASSPGGGYE. The full CDR3 is CASSPGGGYEQYF.

On this clone itself: The read ends 3 residues shy of where the CDR3 ends; the end is completed using the germline J gene. The V gene is TRBV20-1, the J gene TRBJ1-1; TRBD1 is a possible D gene (6 bases). CDR3 size: 12 residues. Germline V lookup: CDR1 DFQATT, CDR2 SNEGSKA (reference sequence). The V gene lost 8 bases and the J gene lost 6 bases, with 16 bases spanning the gap. The CDR3 sequence: CSTGGRGPEAFF. Partial CDR3 DNA: TGCAGTACGGGGGGCCGGGGGCCTGAA.

This clone came up many times. The DNA ends 3 residues before the CDR3 does, and the rest of the CDR3 is filled in from the germline J gene. The chain uses TRBV19 and TRBJ2-1; 9 nucleotides align to TRBD1. CDR1 is LNHDA and CDR2 is SQIVND in the germline V gene (reference sequence). CDR3 length: 15 amino acids. Unmatched junction bases numbered 5, after V lost 4 bases and J lost 4 bases. The DNA read from the CDR3 is TGTGCCAGTAGTACCCGGGACAGGGAGTACAATGAG. This encodes CASSTRDREYNE. The CDR3 reads in full as CASSTRDREYNEQFF.

This clone was observed a handful of times. The DNA read from the CDR3 is TGTGCCAGTAGTATACAGGGCGCGGCCTACGAG. It codes for CASSIQGAAYE. The CDR3 in full is CASSIQGAAYEQYF. The chain has TRBV19 and TRBJ2-7, with D perhaps TRBD1 (5 bases). The read finishes 3 residues shy of the CDR3 end, and the germline J gene is used to complete it. With 2 bases removed from V and 2 bases from J, the gap between germline ends came to 10 bases. The germline V gene encodes CDR1 LNHDA and CDR2 SQIVND (reference sequence). The CDR3 is 14 residues long.

The sample holds many counts of this clone. The read halts 3 residues ahead of the CDR3 end, with the missing end drawn from the germline J gene. The chain joins TRBV10-3 to TRBJ2-3; no firm D call. The germline V gene encodes CDR1 ENHRY and CDR2 SYGVKD. V was shortened by 7 bases and J by 1 base, with 12 bases between the two germline ends. The CDR3 totals 14 residues. The CDR3 sequence: CAIIASPGTDTQYF. The part of the CDR3 DNA that was read is TGTGCCATCATAGCCAGCCCGGGCACAGATACG.

This clone occurred a few times. With the read ending 3 residues before the CDR3 end, the germline J gene is used to fill in that end. V is TRBV18 and J is TRBJ1-1; maybe TRBD1 (5 bases). Germline assignment: CDR1 KGHSH and CDR2 LQKENI. V lost 0 bases and J lost 5, with 31 bases in between. CDR3 length: 21 residues. CDR3 bases read: TGTGCCAGCTCACCACCACGGGGGATCCCAGGCCAAGGGCCCCGAGGGACTGAA. As protein: CASSPPRGIPGQGPRGTE. The CDR3 in full is CASSPPRGIPGQGPRGTEAFF.

Worth noting for this clone: The CDR3 end falls 3 residues outside the read, so it is completed with the germline J gene. The gene calls are TRBV7-2 and TRBJ2-3; D is uncertain. This CDR3 region has 12 residues. Germline CDR1 reads SGHTA; CDR2 reads FQGNSA. The germline V and J ends were trimmed by 5 bases and 4 bases, with 7 bases remaining between them. CDR3 residues: CASSDSADTQYF. The CDR3 DNA, read in part, is TGTGCCAGCAGCGATTCAGCAGATACG.

This clone has a count of ten or more. The CDR3 is CSASRREKDEQFF. Incomplete CDR3 DNA: TGCAGTGCTAGTAGGCGGGAGAAAGATGAG. V usage is TRBV20-1 and J usage is TRBJ2-1, with 7 bases that match TRBD2. The CDR3 end is not reached by the read, which stops 3 residues before it; the germline J gene fills it in. The CDR3 loop spans 13 amino acids. Trimming at V came to 3 bases and at J to 8 bases, leaving 7 bases not matched to a gene. Germline CDR1 and CDR2: DFQATT and SNEGSKA (reference sequence).

This clone was counted many times. The CDR3 end falls 3 residues outside the read, so it is completed with the germline J gene. The gene calls are TRBV5-1 and TRBJ1-4, with D perhaps matching TRBD1 (5 bases). Looked up from germline, CDR1 is SGHRS and CDR2 is YFSETQ. The V gene lost 0 bases and the J gene lost 9 bases, with 12 bases spanning the gap. The CDR3 has 14 residues. CDR3 residues: CASSLDDGQQKLFF. Incomplete CDR3 DNA: TGCGCCAGCAGCTTGGATGACGGACAACAAAAA.

This clone appeared a few times. Mismatch with germline at one junction end may stem from a read error. Read sequence stops 3 residues before the CDR3 end, and the germline J gene provides the missing end. The J gene is TRBJ2-7, the V gene TRBV6-2 or TRBV6-3; the D is unclear. Germline CDR1 MNHEY, CDR2 SVGEGT. There are 11 residues in the CDR3. The chain's CDR3 is CASRYSYEQYF. CDR3 DNA, as far as it was read: TGTGCCAGCAGGTACTCCTACGAG.

This clone was recorded a few times. Coverage ceases 3 residues before the CDR3 finishes, and the germline J gene fills in the end. V gene TRBV30 combines with J gene TRBJ2-5, with D hard to call. Germline assignment: CDR1 GTSNPN and CDR2 SVGIG (reference sequence). Trimming shortened V by 5 bases and J by 3 bases, and 16 bases separated the two germline ends. This CDR3 has 14 amino acids. The CDR3 spells CAWEDSTRKETQYF. Incomplete CDR3 DNA: TGTGCCTGGGAAGACTCGACCCGAAAAGAGACC.